This entry lists 29 T cell receptor beta chains sequenced from one sample in a study of T-cell reconstitution after alpha-beta-depleted transplantation in children. The TCRbeta library incorporated unique molecular identifiers. TCRdb re-called the PCR reads through MiXCR, storing one row per CDR3 protein. This table has under 400,000 distinct CDR3 sequences, around 25% appearing once. The specimen comprised PBMCs, mostly from graft donor cells, sampled 180 days after TCRalphabeta/CD19-depleted stem cell transplant. The receptors derive from a male patient under 18 who had a stem cell transplant for acute lymphoblastic leukemia, so the T cells may come from the graft donor.

The sample holds many counts of this clonotype. The chain employs TRBV10-3 and TRBJ1-5; no reliable D call. V lost 8 bases to trimming and J lost 4 bases, with 3 bases between them. In germline, CDR1 is ENHRY, CDR2 SYGVKD. The CDR3 covers 10 residues. The DNA of the CDR3 is TGTGCCATCGGGAATCAGCCCCAGCATTTT. Its translation: CAIGNQPQHF.

This rearrangement joins TRBV5-6 to TRBJ1-1, with D possibly matching TRBD1 (6 bases). Trimming took off 2 bases at V and 1 base at J, with 9 bases between the two ends. The CDR3 is 14 residues long. Per germline, CDR1 SGHDT and CDR2 YYEEEE. CDR3 loop: CASSFGTPNTEAFF. The CDR3 DNA sequence: TGTGCCAGCAGCTTCGGGACACCGAACACTGAAGCTTTCTTT.

The chain recombines TRBV5-1 with TRBJ2-7, with 12 bases lining up with TRBD2. Germline V gene data show CDR1 as SGHRS and CDR2 as YFSETQ. J was trimmed by 2 bases and V by 1 base; bases with no gene match: 10. This CDR3 has 18 amino acids. DNA of the CDR3: TGCGCCAGCAGCTTGCTACGACTAGCGGGAGTGCGGGCCTACGAGCAGTACTTC. It yields the protein CASSLLRLAGVRAYEQYF. Full variable domain (remainder filled in from reference TRBV5-1 and TRBJ2-7): KAGVTQTPRYLIKTRGQQVTLSCSPISGHRSVSWYQQTPGQGLQFLFEYFSETQRNKGNFPGRFSGRQFSNSRSEMNVSTLELGDSALYLCASSLLRLAGVRAYEQYFGPGTRLTVT.

The chain has TRBV5-1 and TRBJ2-6, with D unresolved. This CDR3 comprises 15 residues. The V end lost 4 bases, the J end lost 3 bases, and 11 bases lay between the germline ends. Germline CDR1 is SGHRS and CDR2 is YFSETQ. This CDR3 is CASSPDVNGANVLTF. In nucleotides, the CDR3 is TGCGCCAGCAGCCCCGACGTAAATGGGGCCAACGTCCTGACTTTC.

The chain combines TRBV9 with TRBJ2-5; 7 bases map to TRBD2. V lost 2 bases to trimming and J lost 1 base; unmatched junction nucleotides: 2. The CDR3 loop spans 14 amino acids. CDR1 is SGDLS and CDR2 is YYNGEE in the germline V gene. The CDR3 is CASSVGGVQETQYF. The CDR3 DNA is TGTGCCAGCAGCGTTGGGGGGGTCCAAGAGACCCAGTACTTC.

This clonotype was counted only a few times. The rearrangement links TRBV28 to TRBJ1-1; D ambiguous. CDR3 length equals 13 residues. Per the germline V gene, CDR1 is MDHEN and CDR2 is SYDVKM. The V gene lost 3 bases and the J gene lost 4 bases, with 9 bases spanning the gap. CDR3 sequence (DNA): TGTGCCAGCAGTTTCGGGTCGGGCACTGAAGCTTTCTTT. Translation gives CASSFGSGTEAFF.

The CDR3 sequence: CASSIYTGQKLFF. The CDR3 region has the DNA TGCGCCAGCAGCATCTACACAGGGCAAAAACTGTTTTTT. The chain uses TRBV5-1 and TRBJ1-4, with TRBD1 as a possible D gene (6 bases). CDR3 length: 13 residues. CDR1 SGHRS and CDR2 YFSETQ come from the germline V gene. Between the trimmed V and J ends, which lost 4 bases and 9 bases, there was a span of 13 bases.

This clonotype was seen ten or more times. The CDR3 bases are TGTGCCAGCAGCTTGGGGGCAGCATCAGGGAACTATGGCTACACCTTC. It is translated as CASSLGAASGNYGYTF. This rearrangement joins TRBV5-5 to TRBJ1-2; TRBD1 is a possible D gene (5 bases). Trimming shortened V by 0 bases and J by 2 bases, and 14 bases separated the two germline ends. CDR1 SGHKS and CDR2 YYEKEE come from the germline V gene (reference sequence). This CDR3 has 16 residues. The variable domain in full, completed from reference TRBV5-5 and TRBJ1-2, reads DAGVTQSPTHLIKTRGQQVTLRCSPISGHKSVSWYQQVLGQGPQFIFQYYEKEERGRGNFPDRFSARQFPNYSSELNVNALLLGDSALYLCASSLGAASGNYGYTFGSGTRLTVV.

This clonotype was seen a handful of times. V is TRBV6-1 and J is TRBJ1-5; TRBD1 matches 8 bases. The germline V gene has CDR1 MNHNS and CDR2 SASEGT. The junction had 7 bases not matched to a gene; V was cut back by 7 bases and J by 5 bases. The CDR3 covers 14 residues. CDR3 sequence reads: CASTSLTGDQPQHF. CDR3 coding DNA: TGTGCCAGCACCTCCTTGACAGGGGATCAGCCCCAGCATTTT.

V gene TRBV20-1 combines with J gene TRBJ2-2; 9 nucleotides match TRBD1. Germline CDR1 reads DFQATT; CDR2 reads SNEGSKA (reference sequence). The V segment lost 2 bases and the J segment 4 bases; nucleotides outside the gene matches: 8. The CDR3 length is 16 residues. CDR3 bases: TGCAGTGCTAGACGTATGGGACAGGGATTCACCGGGGAGCTGTTTTTT. It encodes CSARRMGQGFTGELFF.

The gene calls are TRBV7-9 and TRBJ2-4; D is tentatively TRBD1 or TRBD2 (5 bases each). Trimming stripped 0 bases from V and 6 bases from J, with 12 bases between. Germline CDR1 SEHNR, CDR2 FQNEAQ (reference sequence). The CDR3 is 15 residues long. DNA of the CDR3: TGTGCCAGCAGCTTAGCGGGGGTCCCTGGAAACATTCAGTACTTC. This codes for CASSLAGVPGNIQYF.

The J gene is TRBJ2-2, the V gene TRBV7-9; D is undetermined. Per the germline V gene, CDR1 is SEHNR and CDR2 is FQNEAQ (reference sequence). This CDR3 comprises 16 residues. With 1 base removed from V and 4 bases from J, the gap between germline ends came to 13 bases. CDR3 bases: TGTGCCAGCAGCTTAGTATCAGACCTCGGCACCGGGGAGCTGTTTTTT. This translates into CASSLVSDLGTGELFF.

This clonotype was seen a few times. The V and J genes are TRBV28 and TRBJ1-5; D call uncertain. The CDR3 loop spans 15 amino acids. Germline V gives CDR1 MDHEN, CDR2 SYDVKM. Trimming removed 1 base from V and 7 bases from J, with 14 bases in between. The chain's CDR3 is CASSLLGTREQPQHF. CDR3 in DNA: TGTGCCAGCAGTTTATTGGGAACCCGTGAACAGCCCCAGCATTTT.

The V call is TRBV5-1, the J call TRBJ2-7; weak D call: TRBD1 (5 bases). CDR1 and CDR2 (germline): SGHRS, YFSETQ. The length of the CDR3 is 14 residues. V lost 4 bases, J lost 5 bases, and 16 bases lay in between. The CDR3 DNA reads as TGCGCCAGCAGCCCAGACAGCTTTCCCCACGAGCAGTACTTC. Residues: CASSPDSFPHEQYF.

The chain carries TRBV27 and TRBJ2-3; 10 nucleotides line up with TRBD1. V lost 4 bases to trimming and J lost 5 bases; unmatched junction nucleotides: 6. The CDR3 totals 15 residues. Germline CDR1 is MNHEY and CDR2 is SMNVEV (reference sequence). The CDR3 DNA follows: TGTGCCAGCAGTTGGAGACAGGGGGCGGGAGATACGCAGTATTTT. Amino acid sequence: CASSWRQGAGDTQYF.

The chain has TRBV7-9 and TRBJ2-7; the match to TRBD2 covers 8 bases. The V gene end was trimmed by 5 bases and the J gene end by 4 bases; junction bases not matched to a gene: 7. There are 14 residues in the CDR3. Germline V CDR1 and CDR2: SEHNR, FQNEAQ (reference sequence). CDR3 in DNA: TGTGCCAGCAGCCGACAGCGGGAGAGTTACGAGCAGTACTTC. Translation gives CASSRQRESYEQYF.

This chain connects TRBV5-1 to TRBJ2-2; D remains unclear. V lost 0 bases and J 2 bases, leaving 8 bases between the germline ends. Looked up from germline, CDR1 is SGHRS and CDR2 is YFSETQ. The CDR3 is made up of 15 amino acids. CDR3 amino acids: CASSLAGINTGELFF. The CDR3 DNA sequence: TGCGCCAGCAGCTTGGCCGGAATAAACACCGGGGAGCTGTTTTTT.

The CDR3 protein is CASSLAPLRSGTYNEQFF. CDR3 DNA: TGTGCCAGCAGCTTAGCCCCCTTGAGGAGCGGAACCTACAATGAGCAGTTCTTC. The V and J genes are TRBV11-1 and TRBJ2-1, with a possible D match to TRBD2 (5 bases). Germline CDR1 SGHAT, CDR2 FQDESV (reference sequence). The CDR3 has 18 residues. Trimming pared 0 bases from V and 2 bases from J, leaving 17 bases between.

This chain connects TRBV5-8 to TRBJ2-2; TRBD1 matches 7 bases. V trimming: 2 bases; J trimming: 1 base; junction bases outside the gene matches: 2. This CDR3 contains 15 residues. Germline CDR1 SGHTS, CDR2 YDEGEE. Here the CDR3 reads CASSFDRVNTGELFF. CDR3 sequence (DNA): TGTGCCAGCAGCTTCGACAGGGTGAACACCGGGGAGCTGTTTTTT.

V gene TRBV24-1 combines with J gene TRBJ2-1; D possibly corresponds to TRBD1 (6 bases). Trimming left V 1 base short and J 8 bases short, with 17 bases between. CDR3 size: 16 residues. CDR1 is KGHDR, CDR2 SFDVKD, per germline. The CDR3 sequence is CATSDFVRGEGDEQFF. The CDR3 bases are TGTGCCACCAGTGATTTTGTCAGGGGCGAGGGAGATGAGCAGTTCTTC.

This clonotype was detected only a few times. The rearrangement uses TRBV20-1 and TRBJ1-1; 7 positions match TRBD1. This CDR3 is 12 amino acids long. Germline CDR1 DFQATT, CDR2 SNEGSKA (reference sequence). Trimming cost V 3 bases and J 5 bases; bases outside gene matches: 3. DNA of the CDR3: TGCAGTGCTAGGCCAGGGGGAACTGAAGCTTTCTTT. Amino acid sequence: CSARPGGTEAFF.

The rearrangement joins TRBV25-1 to TRBJ2-5, with 7 bases fitting TRBD1. J lost 5 bases, V lost 2 bases, and 11 bases had no gene match. Germline V CDR1 and CDR2: MGHDK, SYGVNS. The CDR3 is 16 residues long. The CDR3 sequence is CASSEGLTGMGETQYF. CDR3 DNA sequence: TGTGCCAGCAGTGAAGGTCTGACAGGGATGGGTGAGACCCAGTACTTC.

This clonotype was seen a few times. V usage is TRBV5-1 and J usage is TRBJ2-1, with TRBD2 matching 10 bases. V lost 4 bases, J lost 6 bases, and 7 bases stayed unmatched. Germline values: CDR1 SGHRS, CDR2 YFSETQ. The CDR3 has 15 residues. The CDR3 region is CASSTSLAGLNEQFF. The CDR3, as DNA: TGCGCCAGCAGCACTTCACTAGCGGGACTCAATGAGCAGTTCTTC.

This clonotype came up a few times. The chain couples TRBV10-2 to TRBJ2-3, with a weak D call TRBD2 (6 bases). Trimming took off 6 bases at V and 2 bases at J, with 15 bases between the two ends. The V gene's germline CDR1 is WSHSY and CDR2 SAAADI. This CDR3 contains 15 residues. The CDR3 protein is CASRGQRVNTDTQYF. CDR3 in DNA: TGCGCCAGCAGAGGGCAGCGGGTCAACACAGATACGCAGTATTTT.

The chain has TRBV6-2 or TRBV6-3 and TRBJ1-2; D is ambiguous. The germline V and J ends were trimmed by 2 bases and 4 bases, with 5 bases remaining between them. Germline V gene data show CDR1 as MNHEY and CDR2 as SVGEGT. The CDR3 runs to 12 residues. CDR3 nucleotide sequence: TGTGCCAGCAGTTACAGGTCCTATGGCTACACCTTC. The encoded protein is CASSYRSYGYTF.

V and J are TRBV5-1 and TRBJ2-7; 8 bases map to TRBD1. Germline V gene lookup returns CDR1 SGHRS and CDR2 YFSETQ. This CDR3 contains 17 residues. J lost 2 bases, V lost 4 bases, and 14 bases had no gene match. In nucleotides, the CDR3 is TGCGCCAGCAGCCCTCTCCCCTCGGGACAGGATACCTACGAGCAGTACTTC. This encodes CASSPLPSGQDTYEQYF. The whole variable domain, remainder taken from reference TRBV5-1 and TRBJ2-7, is KAGVTQTPRYLIKTRGQQVTLSCSPISGHRSVSWYQQTPGQGLQFLFEYFSETQRNKGNFPGRFSGRQFSNSRSEMNVSTLELGDSALYLCASSPLPSGQDTYEQYFGPGTRLTVT.

The V and J genes are TRBV12-3 or TRBV12-4 and TRBJ2-1; D possibly corresponds to TRBD2 (5 bases). This CDR3 is built from 15 residues. V lost 10 bases to trimming and J lost 0 bases, with 16 bases between them. The CDR3: CATRLGRSSYNEQFF. The CDR3 nucleotides read TGTGCCACCCGTTTGGGGAGAAGCTCCTACAATGAGCAGTTCTTC.

CDR3 DNA sequence: TGTGCCAGCAGTGGTTTCTACGAGCAGTACTTC. Its translation is CASSGFYEQYF. This chain uses TRBV12-3 or TRBV12-4 with TRBJ2-7; D not resolved. V was shortened by 5 bases and J by 3 bases, with 5 bases between the two germline ends. This CDR3 region has 11 residues.

The chain employs TRBV7-3 and TRBJ2-1, with 11 bases matching TRBD2. V was pared by 2 bases and J by 4 bases, with 4 bases of the junction left unmatched. The CDR3 is made up of 16 amino acids. CDR1 is SGHTA and CDR2 is FQGTGA in the germline V gene. The CDR3 sequence is CASSLGPSGRYNEQFF. DNA of the CDR3: TGTGCCAGCAGCTTAGGCCCTAGCGGGAGGTACAATGAGCAGTTCTTC.